Below, 32 T cell receptor beta chains from the same sample are listed, as sequenced in a study of cytomegalovirus exposure and HLA in healthy donors. Clones were read by immunoSEQ multiplex PCR, and TCRdb kept only the in-frame ones, dropping some. The table includes about 220,000 clones, 85% to 90% detected once. Sequenced material: PBMCs. The receptors here all came from a man aged 18 to 29 in good health and CMV-seronegative.

J is TRBJ2-7 and V is TRBV7-9; no definite D call. V was shortened by 1 base and J by 2 bases, with 6 bases between the two germline ends. Germline assignment: CDR1 SEHNR and CDR2 FQNEAQ (reference sequence). The CDR3 totals 13 residues. The CDR3 DNA is TGTGCCAGCAGCTTAGGCGCTACCTACGAGCAGTACTTC. This translates into CASSLGATYEQYF.

CDR3 nucleotide sequence: TGCGCCAGCAGCCAAGATGGCGGGGGCGCGGGTTACGAGCAGTACTTC. Protein product: CASSQDGGGAGYEQYF. V gene TRBV4-3 combines with J gene TRBJ2-7; D is possibly TRBD2 (7 bases). Trimming stripped 0 bases from V and 4 bases from J, with 16 bases between. Germline V gene data show CDR1 as LGHNA and CDR2 as YSLEER. The CDR3 has 16 amino acids.

The rearrangement joins TRBV4-3 to TRBJ2-3; 9 nucleotides agree with TRBD2. V lost 0 bases and J lost 4; bases outside the gene matches: 5. The CDR3 is made up of 16 amino acids. CDR1 is LGHNA and CDR2 is YSLEER in the germline V gene. The CDR3 region is CASSQDAGGPPDTQYF. In nucleotides, the CDR3 is TGCGCCAGCAGCCAAGATGCGGGGGGGCCGCCAGATACGCAGTATTTT.

Worth noting for this clone: Other DNA sequences within the sample encode an identical CDR3. The CDR3 region is CASSLGLNTEAFF. Here the CDR3 DNA reads TGTGCCAGCAGTTTAGGCCTTAACACTGAAGCTTTCTTT. The rearrangement joins TRBV27 to TRBJ1-1; D call uncertain. The length of the CDR3 is 13 residues. Trimming stripped 2 bases from V and 2 bases from J, with 6 bases between. Germline V gene lookup returns CDR1 MNHEY and CDR2 SMNVEV (reference sequence).

This clone occurred once. Here the CDR3 DNA reads TGTGCCAGCTCACAATCAACAGGGGGCGGTTGGACCGGGGAGCTGTTTTTT. Protein product: CASSQSTGGGWTGELFF. V is TRBV18 and J is TRBJ2-2, with 9 bases aligning to TRBD1. The V gene's germline CDR1 is KGHSH and CDR2 LQKENI. The CDR3 is made up of 17 amino acids. J was trimmed by 5 bases and V by 4 bases; bases with no gene match: 11.

This chain joins TRBV5-6 and TRBJ1-3; TRBD1 agrees at 9 bases. From germline, CDR1 is SGHDT and CDR2 YYEEEE. The ends lost 1 base at V and 4 bases at J; junction bases unmatched: 6. The CDR3 contains 16 residues. CDR3 DNA sequence: TGTGCCAGCAGCTTGTTGACAGGGGGTAGCGGAAACACCATATATTTT. This gives the protein CASSLLTGGSGNTIYF.

This rearrangement joins TRBV7-6 to TRBJ2-7, with D perhaps TRBD2 (5 bases). Germline V gene data show CDR1 as SGHVS and CDR2 as FNYEAQ. Trimming took 2 bases from V and 0 from J, leaving 11 bases between them. CDR3 length: 15 residues. As DNA, the CDR3 is TGTGCCAGCAGCTTATCACTGGGGAGCTCCTACGAGCAGTACTTC. As protein: CASSLSLGSSYEQYF.

The gene calls are TRBV5-1 and TRBJ2-5; D unclear. V lost 1 base, J lost 5 bases, and 9 bases lay in between. The CDR3 totals 13 residues. The germline gives CDR1 SGHRS, CDR2 YFSETQ. The CDR3 sequence is CASSLNGPETQYF. In DNA form, the CDR3 reads TGCGCCAGCAGCTTGAATGGGCCGGAGACCCAGTACTTC.

The chain combines TRBV7-6 with TRBJ1-5, with 8 nucleotides matching TRBD1. The germline V gene has CDR1 SGHVS and CDR2 FNYEAQ. J gave up 6 bases and V 5 bases, and 9 bases lay outside the gene matches. The CDR3 is 15 residues long. The CDR3 DNA sequence: TGTGCCAGCAGCCCCAGGACAGGGACAGGTCAGCCCCAGCATTTT. Protein product: CASSPRTGTGQPQHF. The whole variable domain, filled in from reference TRBV7-6 and TRBJ1-5, reads GAGVSQSPRYKVTKRGQDVALRCDPISGHVSLYWYRQALGQGPEFLTYFNYEAQQDKSGLPNDRFSAERPEGSISTLTIQRTEQRDSAMYRCASSPRTGTGQPQHFGDGTRLSIL.

J is TRBJ1-1 and V is TRBV4-1; D unresolved. V dropped 2 bases and J dropped 8 bases, with 18 bases sitting between them. Germline CDR1 and CDR2: MGHRA and YSYEKL. The CDR3 sequence is 15 residues long. The CDR3 nucleotides read TGCGCCAGCAGCCAATCCCCACGACTCGCGAGGGAAGCTTTCTTT. It codes for CASSQSPRLAREAFF.

This clone showed up just a few times. The chain employs TRBV5-6 and TRBJ1-5; possible D gene TRBD1, 6 bases. CDR3 length equals 14 residues. Germline values: CDR1 SGHDT, CDR2 YYEEEE. V lost 3 bases and J 5 bases, leaving 12 bases between the germline ends. CDR3 bases: TGTGCCAGCAGCTCGGCCAGGGGTTATCAGCCCCAGCATTTT. Protein: CASSSARGYQPQHF.

V is TRBV14 and J is TRBJ2-7, with D maybe TRBD2 (6 bases). CDR1 is SGHDN, CDR2 FVKESK, per germline. V shed 1 base and J shed 1 base, with 20 bases lying between them. This CDR3 comprises 18 residues. The DNA for the CDR3 is TGTGCCAGCAGCCAAGCAGCCCCCCGGGACTCTCAGTCCTACGAGCAGTACTTC. This translates into CASSQAAPRDSQSYEQYF.

V and J are TRBV13 and TRBJ2-7, with 11 bases fitting TRBD2. This CDR3 region has 18 residues. The V gene's germline CDR1 is PRHDT and CDR2 FYEKMQ (reference sequence). V trimming: 2 bases; J trimming: 5 bases; junction bases outside the gene matches: 14. CDR3 nucleotide sequence: TGTGCCAGCAGCTTAAGTTTAACTAGCGGGGGCCCCGCGCACGAGCAGTACTTC. It codes for CASSLSLTSGGPAHEQYF.

The sample holds one count of this clone. The chain couples TRBV7-2 to TRBJ1-2; TRBD1 matches 7 bases. Trimming took 11 bases from V and 3 from J; bases not matched to a gene: 12. From germline, CDR1 is SGHTA and CDR2 FQGNSA. This CDR3 comprises 14 residues. The CDR3 here is CAASRNQGDYGYTF. The CDR3 region has the DNA TGTGCCGCCAGTAGGAACCAGGGGGACTATGGCTACACCTTC.

The chain carries TRBV19 and TRBJ2-7, with 10 bases aligning to TRBD1. The CDR3 consists of 15 residues. The V gene's germline CDR1 is LNHDA and CDR2 SQIVND (reference sequence). The V gene end was trimmed by 5 bases and the J gene end by 2 bases; junction bases not matched to a gene: 6. CDR3 protein: CASSVPGQGTYEQYF. For the CDR3, the DNA is TGTGCCAGTAGTGTACCGGGACAGGGGACCTACGAGCAGTACTTC.

This clone was seen once. V usage is TRBV7-9 and J usage is TRBJ2-1; the D gene is possibly TRBD1 (6 bases). Per germline, CDR1 SEHNR and CDR2 FQNEAQ (reference sequence). Trimming took 4 bases from V and 7 from J, leaving 23 bases between them. The CDR3 extends over 17 amino acids. CDR3 in DNA: TGTGCCAGCAGCTCAATCTGGACAGCCAAGGTGGGTAATGAGCAGTTCTTC. Residues: CASSSIWTAKVGNEQFF.

For the CDR3, the DNA is TGTGCCACCAGCAGAGATCCAGGCGCGAACACCGGGGAGCTGTTTTTT. As protein: CATSRDPGANTGELFF. V and J are TRBV15 and TRBJ2-2; D call uncertain. The germline V gene encodes CDR1 LNHNV and CDR2 YYDKDF (reference sequence). V was shortened by 0 bases and J by 0 bases, with 8 bases between the two germline ends. CDR3 size: 16 residues.

The chain joins TRBV4-3 to TRBJ1-1; no definite D call. The CDR3 is made up of 14 amino acids. V lost 2 bases to trimming and J lost 1 base, with 8 bases between them. The germline V gene has CDR1 LGHNA and CDR2 YSLEER. CDR3 DNA: TGCGCCAGCAGCCAATATCCGGGGAACACTGAAGCTTTCTTT. It encodes CASSQYPGNTEAFF.

This clone was observed a single time. V and J are TRBV10-1 and TRBJ2-2, with a weak D call TRBD1 (6 bases). V was cut by 6 bases and J by 1 base, with 15 bases left in between. CDR3 length equals 16 residues. Germline V lookup: CDR1 WNHNN, CDR2 SYGVQD (reference sequence). The CDR3: CASSGPGRGNTGELFF. CDR3 DNA: TGCGCCAGCAGCGGCCCCGGCAGGGGGAACACCGGGGAGCTGTTTTTT.

This chain joins TRBV7-2 and TRBJ2-7; the D gene is possibly TRBD2 (6 bases). V lost 8 bases and J lost 0, with 11 bases in between. Germline-derived CDR1 and CDR2 are SGHTA and FQGNSA. This CDR3 is built from 13 residues. The CDR3 reads CASDPAGSYEQYF. CDR3 DNA sequence: TGTGCCAGCGACCCAGCGGGCTCCTACGAGCAGTACTTC.

This clone was detected only a few times. The chain combines TRBV29-1 with TRBJ2-7; 9 bases are a match to TRBD1. V was pared by 6 bases and J by 5 bases, with 5 bases of the junction left unmatched. Germline CDR1 is SQVTM and CDR2 is ANQGSEA. This CDR3 comprises 12 residues. In DNA form, the CDR3 reads TGCAGCGTCTGGGACAGGGAAAACGAGCAGTACTTC. Encoded protein: CSVWDRENEQYF.

This clone was seen a single time. This chain joins TRBV19 and TRBJ1-2; 12 positions agree with TRBD1. This CDR3 contains 18 residues. Trimming cost V 9 bases and J 3 bases; bases outside gene matches: 17. From germline, CDR1 is LNHDA and CDR2 SQIVND (reference sequence). The CDR3 DNA is TGTGCCAGCAGGCCTCCCCGGGACAGGGGGCTTGGCCACTATGGCTACACCTTC. The encoded protein is CASRPPRDRGLGHYGYTF.

The chain has TRBV4-1 and TRBJ2-7, with a tentative D call TRBD1 (7 bases). The CDR3 runs to 14 residues. CDR1 and CDR2 (germline): MGHRA, YSYEKL. With 3 bases removed from V and 6 bases from J, the gap between germline ends came to 15 bases. CDR3 in amino acids: CASSHEQGGLEQYF. The CDR3 nucleotides read TGCGCCAGCAGCCACGAGCAGGGGGGCCTCGAGCAGTACTTC.

This chain joins TRBV9 and TRBJ2-1, with D possibly TRBD2 on 6 matching bases. Germline V lookup: CDR1 SGDLS, CDR2 YYNGEE. V shed 4 bases and J shed 6 bases, with 11 bases lying between them. CDR3 size: 13 residues. The CDR3 region is CASSTPGLNEQFF. CDR3 bases: TGTGCCAGCAGCACTCCGGGACTCAATGAGCAGTTCTTC.

This chain links TRBV4-3 with TRBJ2-6; possibly TRBD1 for D (5 bases). This CDR3 is built from 19 residues. V was cut by 4 bases and J by 1 base, with 20 bases left in between. Looked up from germline, CDR1 is LGHNA and CDR2 is YSLEER. CDR3 sequence reads: CASSPPTVQIWSGANVLTF. The CDR3 coding sequence is TGCGCCAGCAGCCCACCGACAGTCCAGATTTGGTCTGGGGCCAACGTCCTGACTTTC.

The chain recombines TRBV6-5 with TRBJ1-2, with no clear D. Germline V lookup: CDR1 MNHEY, CDR2 SVGAGI. CDR3 length: 13 amino acids. The V and J ends lost 5 bases and 3 bases respectively, with 10 bases between them. The chain's CDR3 is CASSIGEYYGYTF. The CDR3 DNA sequence: TGTGCCAGCAGTATCGGGGAATACTATGGCTACACCTTC.

This clone has a single count. This sequence joins TRBV19 and TRBJ2-7; 11 bases fit TRBD2. CDR1 LNHDA and CDR2 SQIVND come from the germline V gene (reference sequence). The CDR3 totals 15 residues. V dropped 2 bases and J dropped 6; count of bases not matched to a gene: 6. The CDR3 region is CASSISVAGGREQYF. CDR3 sequence (DNA): TGTGCCAGTAGTATATCAGTAGCGGGAGGGCGCGAGCAGTACTTC.

CDR3 nucleotide sequence: TGTGCCAGCACCCTAGGGGGGGGATACAATGAGCAGTTCTTC. Residues: CASTLGGGYNEQFF. This rearrangement joins TRBV19 to TRBJ2-1, with D tentatively TRBD2 (7 bases). CDR3 size: 14 residues. Trimming pared 9 bases from V and 4 bases from J, leaving 16 bases between. The germline gives CDR1 LNHDA, CDR2 SQIVND (reference sequence). Variable domain in full (rest from reference TRBV19 and TRBJ2-1): DGGITQSPKYLFRKEGQNVTLSCEQNLNHDAMYWYRQDPGQGLRLIYYSQIVNDFQKGDIAEGYSVSREKKESFPLTVTSAQKNPTAFYLCASTLGGGYNEQFFGPGTRLTVL.

This chain links TRBV11-3 with TRBJ2-7; D possibly corresponds to TRBD2 (6 bases). In germline, CDR1 is SGHNT, CDR2 YENEEA. V lost 5 bases, J lost 5 bases, and 16 bases lay in between. The CDR3 spans 14 residues. CDR3 DNA sequence: TGTGCCAGCAGCCTGGTCGGGGACTCAGACGAGCAGTACTTC. This translates into CASSLVGDSDEQYF.

A word on this clone: This CDR3 is also generated by other DNA sequences in the sample. The V gene is TRBV7-2, the J gene TRBJ2-5; D not resolved. Per germline, CDR1 SGHTA and CDR2 FQGNSA. The CDR3 consists of 13 residues. Trimming took off 2 bases at V and 3 bases at J, with 7 bases between the two ends. The CDR3 DNA sequence: TGTGCCAGCAGCTTACGCCGAGAAGAGACCCAGTACTTC. It encodes CASSLRREETQYF.

This clone was counted once. This sequence joins TRBV7-2 and TRBJ2-3, with a weak D call TRBD1 (6 bases). Between the trimmed V and J ends, which lost 6 bases and 0 bases, there was a span of 13 bases. CDR3 length: 15 residues. Germline CDR1 and CDR2: SGHTA and FQGNSA. CDR3 amino acids: CASSSIQGSTDTQYF. The CDR3 DNA reads as TGTGCCAGCAGTTCGATACAGGGAAGCACAGATACGCAGTATTTT.

This clone was seen just once. This chain joins TRBV20-1 and TRBJ2-3; a possible D gene is TRBD2 (5 bases). V lost 6 bases and J 5 bases, leaving 9 bases between the germline ends. Germline V gene sequence: CDR1 DFQATT, CDR2 SNEGSKA (reference sequence). This CDR3 region has 11 residues. Here the CDR3 DNA reads TGCAGTGCCCGGGGTGGAGATACGCAGTATTTT. Translating it yields CSARGGDTQYF.